The 27 T cell receptor beta chains below come from one sample, sequenced in a study of regulatory T cells in long-lasting Graves disease. CDR3-region Arm-PCR and iRepertoire HTBI primers produced the TCR beta libraries. TCRdb independently ran MiXCR on the multiplex PCR reads; one entry per CDR3 protein. This sample has roughly 420,000 distinct CDR3 sequences, with 16% found just once. The time point was: newly diagnosed GD, antithyroid drugs for less than 3 months. Preparation of the TCR library used RNA extracted from PBMCs. The sample also formed part of further work on T cells in Graves' hyperthyroidism and ophthalmopathy.

The sample here was peripheral blood mononuclear cells (PBMCs), taken at new diagnosis, from a patient treated with antithyroid drugs. The source is a woman between 25 and 40 years old with Graves disease.

The sample holds many counts of this clonotype. The chain combines TRBV20-1 with TRBJ2-7, with TRBD2 as a possible D gene (5 bases). There are 15 residues in the CDR3. Trimming took off 0 bases at V and 0 bases at J, with 12 bases between the two ends. The V gene's germline CDR1 is DFQATT and CDR2 SNEGSKA (reference sequence). The CDR3 coding sequence is TGCAGTGCTAGAGATCTCGGGGTTAGCTCCTACGAGCAGTACTTC. It codes for CSARDLGVSSYEQYF.

This chain joins TRBV28 and TRBJ2-3; TRBD2 matches 8 bases. Unmatched junction bases numbered 7, after V lost 5 bases and J lost 9 bases. CDR1 MDHEN and CDR2 SYDVKM come from the germline V gene. The CDR3 is 13 amino acids. The chain's CDR3 is CASSPQTSVTQYF. DNA for the CDR3: TGTGCCAGCAGTCCTCAGACTAGCGTCACGCAGTATTTT.

As for this clonotype: A single base is all that separates this from a far larger clone, so a read error is likely. DNA of the CDR3: TGTGCCAGCAGCCCCGAGGTGCAGTTCTTC. This translates into CASSPEVQFF. V usage is TRBV11-2 and J usage is TRBJ2-1; D is unresolved. Germline V CDR1 and CDR2: SGHAT, FQNNGV. The CDR3 length is 10 residues. V lost 5 bases to trimming and J lost 12 bases, with 8 bases between them.

The chain is built from TRBV3-2 and TRBJ2-7; the D call in the table, TRBD1, was not verified against the DNA. TRBV3-2 is classified as a pseudogene. This CDR3 has 16 residues. CDR3 protein: CASSHTGGLLPYEQYF. CDR3 coding DNA: TGTGCCAGCAGCCACACAGGGGGCTTACTCCCATACGAGCAGTACTTC.

This clonotype was seen more than once but under ten times. This chain connects TRBV7-9 to TRBJ2-1; no clear D. Germline V gene data show CDR1 as SEHNR and CDR2 as FQNEAQ (reference sequence). The CDR3 has 12 amino acids. The V end was cut by 2 bases, the J end by 5 bases, with 4 bases between. This CDR3 is CASSLMDNEQFF. The CDR3 nucleotides read TGTGCCAGCAGCTTAATGGACAATGAGCAGTTCTTC.

There are many counts of this clonotype. V is TRBV30 and J is TRBJ2-7; 11 bases align to TRBD2. Germline V lookup: CDR1 GTSNPN, CDR2 SVGIG (reference sequence). The CDR3 consists of 16 residues. The junction had 12 bases not matched to a gene; V was cut back by 4 bases and J by 4 bases. For the CDR3, the DNA is TGTGCCTGGACCTCACGGAGGGCTAGCGGGAGGTACGAGCAGTACTTC. This codes for CAWTSRRASGRYEQYF.

This clonotype was seen many times. The genes are TRBV3-1 and TRBJ2-1, with D unresolved. There are 13 residues in the CDR3. CDR1 LGHDT and CDR2 YNNKEL come from the germline V gene (reference sequence). Between the trimmed V and J ends, which lost 1 base and 6 bases, there was a span of 7 bases. CDR3 amino acids: CASSQGPVNEQFF. CDR3 DNA sequence: TGTGCCAGCAGCCAAGGCCCTGTCAATGAGCAGTTCTTC.

This clonotype was detected only a few times. DNA of the CDR3: TGCAGTGCTAGAGGGGACAGGGCGGGCGGGGAGCTGTTTTTT. This sequence encodes CSARGDRAGGELFF. V is TRBV20-1 and J is TRBJ2-2, with TRBD1 identical over 9 bases. Germline CDR1 and CDR2: DFQATT and SNEGSKA (reference sequence). Trimming removed 1 base from V and 7 bases from J; junction bases left unmatched: 4. The CDR3 sequence is 14 residues long.

This clonotype was counted many times. The chain joins TRBV12-3 or TRBV12-4 to TRBJ2-6, with no clear D. V was shortened by 7 bases and J by 0 bases, with 7 bases between the two germline ends. The CDR3 runs to 14 residues. This chain's CDR3 is CASTPLSGANVLTF. In DNA form, the CDR3 reads TGTGCCAGCACCCCTCTCTCTGGGGCCAACGTCCTGACTTTC.

Ten or more counts support this clonotype. The V call is TRBV6-1, the J call TRBJ2-5, with D unresolved. Germline V gives CDR1 MNHNS, CDR2 SASEGT. Trimming took 6 bases from V and 3 from J, leaving 14 bases between them. This CDR3 is built from 14 residues. The CDR3, as DNA: TGTGCCAGCAGGCCTGGATCTGTTGAAGAGACCCAGTACTTC. It encodes CASRPGSVEETQYF.

This clonotype occurred many times. The chain is built from TRBV2 and TRBJ1-6; a weak D match, TRBD1 (6 bases). The V and J ends lost 6 bases and 10 bases respectively, with 22 bases between them. The CDR3 is 16 amino acids. The germline CDR1 and CDR2 sequences are SNHLY and FYNNEI. The CDR3 here is CASSESRDTGRSPLHF. The CDR3 region has the DNA TGTGCCAGCAGCGAATCTCGGGACACCGGGAGGTCACCCCTCCACTTT.

This clonotype was observed many times. This chain uses TRBV11-2 with TRBJ2-5; tentatively, D is TRBD2 (7 bases). Germline V gene sequence: CDR1 SGHAT, CDR2 FQNNGV. V was trimmed by 6 bases and J by 6 bases, leaving 20 bases between them. This CDR3 comprises 15 residues. CDR3 loop: CASRSTGGLEKTQYF. The CDR3 coding sequence is TGTGCCAGCAGGAGTACCGGGGGGCTTGAAAAGACCCAGTACTTC.

The rearrangement uses TRBV28 and TRBJ2-1; tentatively, D is TRBD1 or TRBD2 (5 bases each). The germline V gene encodes CDR1 MDHEN and CDR2 SYDVKM. The length of the CDR3 is 12 residues. V was pared by 1 base and J by 9 bases, with 7 bases between. CDR3 sequence: CASSLYGTEQFF. As DNA, the CDR3 is TGTGCCAGCAGTTTATACGGGACTGAGCAGTTCTTC.

Ten or more counts support this clonotype. The V call is TRBV7-2, the J call TRBJ2-2, with 7 nucleotides matching TRBD1. CDR1 is SGHTA and CDR2 is FQGNSA in the germline V gene. The CDR3 runs to 17 residues. V shed 1 base, J shed 1 base, and the junction held 6 bases outside the gene matches. The chain's CDR3 is CASSLDRGVWNTGELFF. CDR3 sequence (DNA): TGTGCCAGCAGCTTAGACAGGGGAGTGTGGAACACCGGGGAGCTGTTTTTT.

The V and J genes are TRBV12-5 and TRBJ2-3; 7 nucleotides align to TRBD2. Germline lookup yields CDR1 LGHNT and CDR2 FRNRAP. This CDR3 region has 16 residues. Trimming removed 1 base from V and 2 bases from J; junction bases left unmatched: 6. The CDR3 sequence is CASGLGLADFTDTQYF. DNA for the CDR3: TGTGCTAGTGGTTTGGGGCTAGCGGATTTCACAGATACGCAGTATTTT. Full variable domain (outside the CDR3, taken from reference TRBV12-5 and TRBJ2-3): DARVTQTPRHKVTEMGQEVTMRCQPILGHNTVFWYRQTMMQGLELLAYFRNRAPLDDSGMPKDRFSAEMPDATLATLKIQPSEPRDSAVYFCASGLGLADFTDTQYFGPGTRLTVL.

Many counts were recorded for this clonotype. The rearrangement links TRBV10-1 to TRBJ2-7; possible D gene TRBD1, 6 bases. Germline values: CDR1 WNHNN, CDR2 SYGVQD (reference sequence). The CDR3 totals 14 residues. Between the trimmed V and J ends, which lost 2 bases and 4 bases, there was a span of 12 bases. CDR3 sequence reads: CASSEPDRPYEQYF. In DNA form, the CDR3 reads TGCGCCAGCAGTGAGCCGGACAGACCTTACGAGCAGTACTTC.

This clonotype was seen repeatedly, ten times or more. This chain connects TRBV28 to TRBJ2-1, with D perhaps being TRBD1 or TRBD2 (5 bases each). V was cut by 6 bases and J by 0 bases, with 12 bases left in between. Germline assignment: CDR1 MDHEN and CDR2 SYDVKM. CDR3 length: 15 residues. CDR3 DNA sequence: TGTGCCAGCAGCTTGGGACGGAACTCCTACAATGAGCAGTTCTTC. It codes for CASSLGRNSYNEQFF.

Many counts were recorded for this clonotype. The gene calls are TRBV3-1 and TRBJ1-1, with unresolved D. Trimming took off 1 base at V and 14 bases at J, with 14 bases between the two ends. The CDR3 loop spans 12 amino acids. Germline V CDR1 and CDR2: LGHDT, YNNKEL (reference sequence). CDR3 sequence: CASSQGARRYFF. The CDR3 DNA is TGTGCCAGCAGCCAAGGGGCGAGGCGTTACTTCTTT.

This clonotype has at least ten counts. The chain joins TRBV28 to TRBJ2-7; 8 nucleotides match TRBD1. Losses at the gene ends were 6 bases for V and 4 bases for J; bases not matched to a gene: 8. The length of the CDR3 is 14 residues. Germline CDR1 and CDR2: MDHEN and SYDVKM. In nucleotides, the CDR3 is TGTGCCAGCAGCGAGCAGGGGGCAAATTACGAGCAGTACTTC. Translated: CASSEQGANYEQYF.

This clonotype was detected many times. CDR3 sequence: CSASWDLNNEQFF. CDR3 in DNA: TGCAGTGCTAGTTGGGACCTCAACAATGAGCAGTTCTTC. This chain joins TRBV20-1 and TRBJ2-1; D possibly uses TRBD1 or TRBD2 (5 bases each). This CDR3 is 13 amino acids long. Germline V lookup: CDR1 DFQATT, CDR2 SNEGSKA (reference sequence). Trimming took off 3 bases at V and 5 bases at J, with 11 bases between the two ends.

The chain employs TRBV5-6 and TRBJ2-7; 7 nucleotides line up with TRBD1. Germline CDR1 reads SGHDT; CDR2 reads YYEEEE. This CDR3 is built from 14 residues. V dropped 4 bases and J dropped 2; count of bases not matched to a gene: 6. In DNA, the CDR3 is TGTGCCAGCAGCCCTGGGACAGTTGCCTACGAGCAGTACTTC. It specifies CASSPGTVAYEQYF.

The chain has TRBV6-6 and TRBJ2-7; 7 bases line up with TRBD2. The germline V gene encodes CDR1 MNHNY and CDR2 SVGAGI (reference sequence). V shed 0 bases, J shed 7 bases, and the junction held 9 bases outside the gene matches. The CDR3 consists of 15 residues. In DNA form, the CDR3 reads TGTGCCAGCAGTTACTCGACTAGCCCCTTGTTTGAGCAGTACTTC. Encoded protein: CASSYSTSPLFEQYF.

The chain has TRBV19 and TRBJ2-1; tentative D call: TRBD2 (6 bases). CDR1 and CDR2 from the germline V gene are LNHDA and SQIVND (reference sequence). This CDR3 comprises 13 residues. Trimming took 5 bases from V and 6 from J, leaving 11 bases between them. In nucleotides, the CDR3 is TGTGCCAGTAGTCTCCGTAGCGGCAATGAGCAGTTCTTC. Protein: CASSLRSGNEQFF. Together with reference TRBV19 and TRBJ2-1, the CDR3 gives the full variable domain: DGGITQSPKYLFRKEGQNVTLSCEQNLNHDAMYWYRQDPGQGLRLIYYSQIVNDFQKGDIAEGYSVSREKKESFPLTVTSAQKNPTAFYLCASSLRSGNEQFFGPGTRLTVL.

The chain combines TRBV29-1 with TRBJ2-7; D perhaps matches TRBD1 (6 bases). CDR1 is SQVTM, CDR2 ANQGSEA, per germline. The CDR3 has 12 amino acids. V was trimmed by 6 bases and J by 3 bases, leaving 12 bases between them. The CDR3 loop reads CSVGASSYEQYF. The CDR3 DNA is TGCAGCGTGGGGGCCAGCAGCTACGAGCAGTACTTC.

This clonotype was seen many times. V is TRBV27 and J is TRBJ2-3, with D perhaps matching TRBD1 (5 bases). CDR1 and CDR2 from the germline V gene are MNHEY and SMNVEV (reference sequence). V dropped 11 bases and J dropped 6 bases, with 12 bases sitting between them. The CDR3 consists of 11 residues. The DNA of the CDR3 is TGTGCCGCGCAGGGCATGGATACGCAGTATTTT. Its protein product is CAAQGMDTQYF.

In this sample, this clonotype turned up many times. V usage is TRBV5-6 and J usage is TRBJ2-3; unclear D gene. CDR3 length equals 14 residues. The V gene lost 8 bases and the J gene lost 2 bases, with 15 bases spanning the gap. Germline CDR1 and CDR2: SGHDT and YYEEEE. The CDR3 region has the DNA TGTGCCAGTCTAGGGCAGACATACACAGATACGCAGTATTTT. Encoded protein: CASLGQTYTDTQYF.

This clonotype has ten or more counts. The chain recombines TRBV11-2 with TRBJ1-5; D is possibly TRBD1 (6 bases). Germline V gene lookup returns CDR1 SGHAT and CDR2 FQNNGV. V was shortened by 4 bases and J by 1 base, with 8 bases between the two germline ends. The CDR3 runs 14 residues. For the CDR3, the DNA is TGTGCCAGCAGCTCCGACAGGAGCAATCAGCCCCAGCATTTT. Residues: CASSSDRSNQPQHF. The whole variable domain, filled in from reference TRBV11-2 and TRBJ1-5, reads EAGVAQSPRYKIIEKRQSVAFWCNPISGHATLYWYQQILGQGPKLLIQFQNNGVVDDSQLPKDRFSAERLKGVDSTLKIQPAKLEDSAVYLCASSSDRSNQPQHFGDGTRLSIL.